These 21 T cell receptor beta chains came from one sample sequenced in a study of blood T cell repertoires in COVID-19. TCRdb's copy holds only in-frame clones and misses some; the assay was immunoSEQ multiplex PCR. The repertoire includes 300,000 to 350,000 clones, 75% to 90% of them detected once, and under 2.5% sits in the top ten. The sample taken for sequencing was PBMCs or T cells enriched from blood (not recorded which). The receptors stem from a man aged 30 to 39 who had recovered from COVID-19.

The chain combines TRBV3-1 (or the pseudogene TRBV3-2) with TRBJ2-4, with D maybe TRBD2 (6 bases). V lost 3 bases, J lost 3 bases, and 9 bases lay in between. Germline V gives CDR1 LGHDT, CDR2 YNNKEL (reference sequence). CDR3 length equals 14 residues. CDR3: CASSHSGHKNIQYF. The CDR3 DNA follows: TGTGCCAGCAGCCATAGCGGTCACAAAAACATTCAGTACTTC.

This chain links TRBV4-3 with TRBJ2-1; D possibly corresponds to TRBD1 (5 bases). V shed 0 bases and J shed 8 bases, with 11 bases lying between them. The CDR3 runs 14 residues. Germline CDR1 reads LGHNA; CDR2 reads YSLEER. CDR3 sequence reads: CASSQEAGIYEQFF. The CDR3 DNA is TGCGCCAGCAGCCAAGAAGCAGGGATCTATGAGCAGTTCTTC.

CDR3 sequence reads: CASSYSRGTEKLFF. Here the CDR3 DNA reads TGTGCCAGCAGTTACTCGAGAGGAACTGAAAAACTGTTTTTT. The V call is TRBV6-6, the J call TRBJ1-4; the D is unclear. V was trimmed by 0 bases and J by 7 bases, leaving 9 bases between them. CDR1 MNHNY and CDR2 SVGAGI come from the germline V gene (reference sequence). This CDR3 region has 14 residues.

The rearrangement links TRBV30 to TRBJ1-6; D might be TRBD1 (6 bases). CDR1 GTSNPN and CDR2 SVGIG come from the germline V gene (reference sequence). The CDR3 runs to 15 residues. Trimming stripped 4 bases from V and 7 bases from J, with 17 bases between. This CDR3 reads CAWTERRGWNSPLHF. CDR3 DNA: TGTGCCTGGACCGAACGCAGGGGCTGGAATTCACCCCTCCACTTT.

The J gene is TRBJ1-2, the V gene TRBV11-2, with a tentative D call TRBD1 (5 bases). This CDR3 contains 16 residues. Trimming removed 5 bases at V and 4 bases at J, with 20 bases between. Germline V CDR1 and CDR2: SGHAT, FQNNGV. The CDR3 reads CASSNPWGREVYGYTF. DNA of the CDR3: TGTGCCAGCAGCAATCCGTGGGGCAGGGAGGTCTATGGCTACACCTTC.

With respect to this clone: Other DNA sequences in this sample translate to the same CDR3. The chain links TRBV19 to TRBJ1-2; 10 positions match TRBD1. CDR3 length: 15 residues. V was pared by 3 bases and J by 2 bases, with 3 bases of the junction left unmatched. Per germline, CDR1 LNHDA and CDR2 SQIVND (reference sequence). For the CDR3, the DNA is TGTGCCAGTAGTATTGGGACAGGGGAGAACTATGGCTACACCTTC. Its protein product is CASSIGTGENYGYTF.

The gene calls are TRBV25-1 and TRBJ2-7, with TRBD1 matching over 10 bases. The V gene's germline CDR1 is MGHDK and CDR2 SYGVNS. The trim removed 3 bases at V and 3 bases at J, leaving 8 bases unmatched. The CDR3 runs 16 residues. In nucleotides, the CDR3 is TGTGCCAGCAGTGAGGGCCGGACAGGGGGAGGCTACGAGCAGTACTTC. Translated, it gives CASSEGRTGGGYEQYF.

The CDR3 bases are TGCGCCAGCAGCCAAGATCCCGGGACAGGTGGACGAGATACGCAGTATTTT. Translated: CASSQDPGTGGRDTQYF. The chain carries TRBV4-1 and TRBJ2-3, with 8 bases aligning to TRBD1. V lost 0 bases to trimming and J lost 5 bases; unmatched junction nucleotides: 10. This CDR3 has 17 amino acids. Germline CDR1 reads MGHRA; CDR2 reads YSYEKL.

The chain uses TRBV2 and TRBJ2-7; TRBD1 agrees at 7 bases. V trimming: 7 bases; J trimming: 7 bases; junction bases outside the gene matches: 10. Germline V gene lookup returns CDR1 SNHLY and CDR2 FYNNEI. The CDR3 has 13 residues. In DNA, the CDR3 is TGTGCCAGCACCCCCATAGGGGGCGCTGAGCAGTACTTC. Translating it yields CASTPIGGAEQYF.

There are a few counts of this clone. The chain has TRBV7-2 and TRBJ2-7; TRBD1 aligns across 11 bases. Germline CDR1 is SGHTA and CDR2 is FQGNSA. This CDR3 is 15 amino acids long. V dropped 5 bases and J dropped 3; count of bases not matched to a gene: 6. CDR3 protein: CASSADRGRIYEQYF. In DNA form, the CDR3 reads TGTGCCAGCAGCGCGGACAGGGGGCGCATCTACGAGCAGTACTTC.

V gene TRBV29-1 combines with J gene TRBJ1-2; D is possibly TRBD1 (6 bases). The V gene's germline CDR1 is SQVTM and CDR2 ANQGSEA. V dropped 6 bases and J dropped 8 bases, with 22 bases sitting between them. The length of the CDR3 is 14 residues. The chain's CDR3 is CSVVRGGQVEGYTF. Here the CDR3 DNA reads TGCAGCGTCGTGCGGGGGGGGCAGGTGGAAGGCTACACCTTC.

This chain connects TRBV6-1 to TRBJ1-1; maybe TRBD1 (6 bases). Germline V lookup: CDR1 MNHNS, CDR2 SASEGT. V was trimmed by 2 bases and J by 4 bases, leaving 8 bases between them. The CDR3 sequence is 13 residues long. The CDR3 nucleotides are TGTGCCAGCAGTGAAAGGGGGTTCACTGAAGCTTTCTTT. It specifies CASSERGFTEAFF.

This clone was seen only a few times. The chain recombines TRBV11-1 with TRBJ1-3, with D unresolved. This CDR3 spans 15 amino acids. The ends were cut back, 2 bases at V and 4 bases at J, with 12 bases in the middle. The V gene's germline CDR1 is SGHAT and CDR2 FQDESV (reference sequence). CDR3 coding DNA: TGTGCCAGCAGCTTAACGAGGGCCGCCGGAAACACCATATATTTT. It is translated as CASSLTRAAGNTIYF.

This rearrangement joins TRBV9 to TRBJ2-7; 7 bases align to TRBD2. Germline V gene sequence: CDR1 SGDLS, CDR2 YYNGEE. The CDR3 has 14 residues. V was clipped by 4 bases and J by 4 bases; unmatched bases: 8. The CDR3 DNA reads TGTGCCAGCAGCCCACCAGGGAGGGGATACGAGCAGTACTTC. As protein: CASSPPGRGYEQYF.

The chain carries TRBV6-1 and TRBJ2-1, with D possibly being TRBD2 (6 bases). With 2 bases removed from V and 8 bases from J, the gap between germline ends came to 16 bases. The germline V gene encodes CDR1 MNHNS and CDR2 SASEGT. The CDR3 is 15 amino acids. The CDR3 loop is CASSEPAGGRDEQFF. The CDR3 region has the DNA TGTGCCAGCAGTGAACCGGCCGGGGGTAGGGATGAGCAGTTCTTC.

This clone appeared a few times. This chain links TRBV2 with TRBJ1-2, with 7 bases aligning to TRBD1. The V gene's germline CDR1 is SNHLY and CDR2 FYNNEI. The CDR3 runs 14 residues. V lost 10 bases and J lost 3; bases outside the gene matches: 11. The CDR3 region has the DNA TGTGCCATCAGCCCGCCGGGACAGTACTATGGCTACACCTTC. Translated, it gives CAISPPGQYYGYTF.

This clone is a singleton in its sample. The chain joins TRBV6-5 to TRBJ1-6, with TRBD1 as a possible D gene (6 bases). Trimming took 6 bases from V and 9 from J, leaving 15 bases between them. Germline CDR1 MNHEY, CDR2 SVGAGI. This CDR3 region has 14 residues. The CDR3 nucleotides are TGTGCCAGCAGCTCAGGGGCGAGGGGTTCACCCCTCCACTTT. Amino acids: CASSSGARGSPLHF.

The V gene is TRBV5-1, the J gene TRBJ1-2; D not resolved. The CDR3 sequence is 12 residues long. The V gene's germline CDR1 is SGHRS and CDR2 YFSETQ. With 6 bases removed from V and 6 bases from J, the gap between germline ends came to 12 bases. CDR3 sequence reads: CASKRGEDGYTF. The CDR3 DNA is TGCGCCAGCAAACGGGGTGAAGATGGCTACACCTTC.

The CDR3 region is CASSDPGQGRTF. The CDR3 coding sequence is TGTGCCAGCAGTGACCCCGGACAGGGTCGCACCTTC. The genes are TRBV25-1 and TRBJ1-2; 8 bases agree with TRBD1. CDR3 size: 12 residues. Unmatched junction bases numbered 7, after V lost 3 bases and J lost 13 bases. Germline V gene data show CDR1 as MGHDK and CDR2 as SYGVNS.

The sample holds a few counts of this clone. Other DNA sequences in this specimen translate into the identical CDR3. The V call is TRBV20-1, the J call TRBJ1-2, with D tentatively TRBD1 (5 bases). Germline loops: CDR1 DFQATT, CDR2 SNEGSKA (reference sequence). Trimming shortened V by 5 bases and J by 8 bases, and 9 bases separated the two germline ends. CDR3 length: 10 residues. CDR3 DNA: TGCAGTGCTGGGAGGGACGGCTACACCTTC. Its translation is CSAGRDGYTF.

The rearrangement links TRBV4-1 to TRBJ2-1; D perhaps matches TRBD1 (6 bases). CDR3 length: 18 residues. Germline loops: CDR1 MGHRA, CDR2 YSYEKL. The V gene lost 1 base and the J gene lost 3 bases, with 19 bases spanning the gap. The CDR3 sequence is CASSQAPDRLKDYNEQFF. The CDR3 bases are TGCGCCAGCAGCCAAGCCCCGGACAGACTGAAGGACTACAATGAGCAGTTCTTC.